This section outlines one T cell receptor beta chain sequence together with its context. The data are from a study of shared clonotypes between healthy human individuals. Libraries were prepared by immunoSEQ multiplex PCR; TCRdb keeps only in-frame clonotypes and omits some of them. The table lists about 380,000 clones, approximately 96% of them singletons. The CDR3 runs to 16 residues. The chain is built from TRBV21-1 and TRBJ2-5. TRBV21-1 corresponds to a pseudogene. Material: memory CD8+ T cells sorted from blood. Subset specified: CD45RO+ cells pooled with CCR7-negative TemRA cells. The receptor's source is a man aged 25 to 40 in good health. CDR3 sequence reads: CASSKVRQFVQETQYF. The CDR3 DNA reads as TGTGCCAGCAGCAAAGTAAGGCAGTTTGTTCAAGAGACCCAGTACTTC.